The source of this TCR beta chain is a study of early T cells in non-severe SARS-CoV-2 infection. In the library, individual cDNA molecules carried attached unique molecular identifiers. TCRdb analysed the 5' RACE reads with MiXCR anew, one entry per CDR3 protein. The sample contains around 33,000 distinct CDR3 sequences, about 4.7% of which appear only once. This CDR3 has 14 amino acids. The V end was cut by 8 bases, the J end by 0 bases, with 11 bases between. In this sample, this clonotype turned up many times. The clonotype comes from an adult who was a healthcare worker with PCR-confirmed SARS-CoV-2 infection or an uninfected control (not recorded which). The chain couples TRBV12-3 or TRBV12-4 to TRBJ1-3, with D uncertain. Sequencing was carried out using whole blood. The CDR3 is CASAHQDSGNTIYF. In nucleotides, the CDR3 is TGTGCCAGCGCCCACCAGGACTCTGGAAACACCATATATTTT.